This T cell receptor beta chain is drawn from a study of T cells after yellow fever vaccination. This clonotype appeared a few times. Its antigen is currently unknown. The CDR3 covers 15 residues. V was pared by 3 bases and J by 1 base, with 9 bases between. Germline V gene data show CDR1 as SEHNR and CDR2 as FQNEAQ (reference sequence). General study results and limits: Shared CD4/CD8 clonotypes were a small share, likely from convergent recombination. Boosting was followed by the reappearance of most primary-vaccination clones (approximately 97% CD4, 85% to 90% CD8).

TCR cDNA was made by 5'RACE template switching, adding a universal primer site and UMIs. TCRdb fed the 5' RACE reads into MiXCR, producing one record per CDR3 protein. The sample lists some 350,000 distinct CDR3 sequences; roughly 4.3% were seen once. The sequence derives from a young man who received the YFV17D yellow fever vaccine. The sample was PBMCs, taken 5 days after the yellow fever booster vaccination. The rearrangement joins TRBV7-9 to TRBJ2-2; TRBD1 is a possible D gene (6 bases). In DNA, the CDR3 is TGTGCCAGCAGCTTGGTACAGGGGAACACCGGGGAGCTGTTTTTT. It is translated as CASSLVQGNTGELFF.